The next 11 T cell receptor beta chains were all read from a single sample in a study of OX40 agonist ivuxolimab in advanced cancers. Sequencing was performed with immunoSEQ multiplex PCR; in TCRdb, only in-frame clones are kept and a portion is missing. Of about 35,000 clones listed, roughly 92% were seen once; the top ten hold roughly a fifth. The sequencing used CD4+ or CD8+ T cells sorted from blood, collected in a trial of the OX40 agonist ivuxolimab. The source is an adult with an advanced solid tumor such as melanoma, head and neck, liver or kidney cancer.

The rearrangement joins TRBV27 to TRBJ2-1; TRBD2 matches at 11 bases. The CDR3 totals 14 residues. Germline-derived CDR1 and CDR2 are MNHEY and SMNVEV (reference sequence). J lost 7 bases, V lost 5 bases, and 4 bases had no gene match. The DNA for the CDR3 is TGTGCCAGCAGTACTAGCGGGAGAGTAAATGAGCAGTTCTTC. This translates into CASSTSGRVNEQFF.

A few counts support this clone. This sequence joins TRBV21-1 and TRBJ2-7; TRBD2, the table's D call, lacks a check against the DNA. TRBV21-1 is labeled a pseudogene. The CDR3 is 16 residues long. The CDR3 region is CASSILQLAADPQQYF. The CDR3 bases are TGTGCCAGCAGCATCCTCCAACTAGCGGCCGACCCTCAGCAGTACTTC.

The chain's CDR3 is CAWTPWAGFSYEQYF. The CDR3 bases are TGTGCCTGGACCCCCTGGGCAGGGTTTTCCTACGAGCAGTACTTC. The rearrangement uses TRBV30 and TRBJ2-7; perhaps TRBD1 as D (5 bases). The CDR3 sequence is 15 residues long. CDR1 is GTSNPN, CDR2 SVGIG, per germline (reference sequence). The V end was cut by 4 bases, the J end by 1 base, with 17 bases between.

The chain combines TRBV7-9 with TRBJ2-7; 7 nucleotides line up with TRBD1. V dropped 6 bases and J dropped 5; count of bases not matched to a gene: 13. The germline V gene has CDR1 SEHNR and CDR2 FQNEAQ (reference sequence). The CDR3 has 15 residues. The CDR3 DNA is TGTGCCAGCAGACCTGTAGGGGGCGCAGATAACGAGCAGTACTTC. It encodes CASRPVGGADNEQYF.

This sequence joins TRBV10-3 and TRBJ2-3, with 9 bases matching TRBD2. CDR3 length: 17 residues. J lost 1 base, V lost 1 base, and 6 bases had no gene match. Germline V gene sequence: CDR1 ENHRY, CDR2 SYGVKD. Here the CDR3 reads CAISELSSGDRTDTQYF. For the CDR3, the DNA is TGTGCCATCAGTGAGTTGTCTAGCGGGGACCGCACAGATACGCAGTATTTT.

The chain recombines TRBV5-8 with TRBJ2-6; D is possibly TRBD1 or TRBD2 (5 bases each). V lost 2 bases and J 2 bases, leaving 8 bases between the germline ends. The CDR3 is 15 amino acids. The germline V gene encodes CDR1 SGHTS and CDR2 YDEGEE. This CDR3 reads CASSFRETGANVLTF. CDR3 sequence (DNA): TGTGCCAGCAGCTTCAGGGAGACTGGGGCCAACGTCCTGACTTTC.

CDR3 sequence: CASSYFTATRETQYF. CDR3 DNA sequence: TGTGCCAGCAGTTACTTCACAGCGACTAGAGAGACCCAGTACTTC. The chain employs TRBV6-5 and TRBJ2-5; D may be TRBD2 (6 bases). Germline-derived CDR1 and CDR2 are MNHEY and SVGAGI. Trimming pared 1 base from V and 4 bases from J, leaving 13 bases between. The CDR3 has 15 residues.

The chain carries TRBV19 and TRBJ2-6, with a possible D match to TRBD1 (5 bases). Per germline, CDR1 LNHDA and CDR2 SQIVND (reference sequence). Trimming pared 7 bases from V and 0 bases from J, leaving 10 bases between. The CDR3 consists of 15 residues. CDR3 DNA: TGTGCCAGTACCCTAGGGGTCTCTGGGGCCAACGTCCTGACTTTC. Protein product: CASTLGVSGANVLTF.

The J gene is TRBJ2-7, the V gene TRBV6-1; tentative D call: TRBD2 (5 bases). CDR1 is MNHNS and CDR2 is SASEGT in the germline V gene. Trimming stripped 4 bases from V and 9 bases from J, with 13 bases between. This CDR3 has 12 residues. CDR3 sequence (DNA): TGTGCCAGCAGTGTCGGGGTGCCGGGGCAGTACTTC. Amino acid sequence: CASSVGVPGQYF.

This chain connects TRBV15 to TRBJ2-1; D remains ambiguous. The CDR3 covers 12 residues. In germline, CDR1 is LNHNV, CDR2 YYDKDF (reference sequence). V lost 5 bases to trimming and J lost 6 bases, with 8 bases between them. CDR3 region: CATSPRVNEQFF. The CDR3 DNA follows: TGTGCCACCAGCCCCCGGGTCAATGAGCAGTTCTTC.

This rearrangement joins TRBV11-3 to TRBJ2-7, with TRBD1 matching 9 bases. The V gene's germline CDR1 is SGHNT and CDR2 YENEEA. This CDR3 has 13 residues. The V and J ends lost 5 bases and 4 bases, in that order; junction bases with no gene match: 3. The CDR3 here is CASSPGQGYEQYF. The CDR3 DNA reads TGTGCCAGCAGCCCGGGACAGGGATACGAGCAGTACTTC. Together with reference TRBV11-3 and TRBJ2-7, the CDR3 gives the full variable domain: EAGVVQSPRYKIIEKKQPVAFWCNPISGHNTLYWYLQNLGQGPELLIRYENEEAVDDSQLPKDRFSAERLKGVDSTLKIQPAELGDSAVYLCASSPGQGYEQYFGPGTRLTVT.